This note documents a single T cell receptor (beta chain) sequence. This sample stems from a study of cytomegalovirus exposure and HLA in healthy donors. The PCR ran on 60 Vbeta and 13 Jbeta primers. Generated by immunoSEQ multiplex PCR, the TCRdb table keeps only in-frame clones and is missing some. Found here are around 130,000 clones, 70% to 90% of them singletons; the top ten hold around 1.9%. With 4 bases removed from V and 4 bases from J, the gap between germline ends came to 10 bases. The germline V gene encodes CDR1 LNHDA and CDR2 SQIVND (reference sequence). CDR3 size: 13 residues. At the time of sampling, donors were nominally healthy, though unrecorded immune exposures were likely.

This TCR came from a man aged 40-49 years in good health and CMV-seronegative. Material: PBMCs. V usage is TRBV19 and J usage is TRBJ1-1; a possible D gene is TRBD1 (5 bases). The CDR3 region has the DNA TGTGCCAGTAGTAATCTAAGGGGCACTGAAGCTTTCTTT. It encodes CASSNLRGTEAFF. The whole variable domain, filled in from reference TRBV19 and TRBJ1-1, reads DGGITQSPKYLFRKEGQNVTLSCEQNLNHDAMYWYRQDPGQGLRLIYYSQIVNDFQKGDIAEGYSVSREKKESFPLTVTSAQKNPTAFYLCASSNLRGTEAFFGQGTRLTVV.